The source of this T cell receptor (beta chain) is a study of blood T cell repertoires in COVID-19. The CDR3 extends over 14 amino acids. CDR1 is LGHNA and CDR2 is YSLEER in the germline V gene. Deletions cut 0 bases from V and 7 bases from J, with 11 bases between. Produced via immunoSEQ multiplex PCR; TCRdb's table is partial and in-frame only. The sample has 200,000 to 300,000 clones; 70% to 85% are singletons. The chain has TRBV4-3 and TRBJ2-3; tentatively, D is TRBD2 (5 bases). The receptor comes from a middle-aged man who had recovered from COVID-19. Material for sequencing was peripheral blood. CDR3 bases: TGCGCCAGCAGCCAAGATTGGGGAGAAAATACGCAGTATTTT. Protein sequence: CASSQDWGENTQYF.